A single sample gave rise to the 7 T cell receptor beta chains below, sequenced in a study of T-cell reconstitution after alpha-beta-depleted transplantation in children. The TCRbeta library was prepared with unique molecular identifiers. A single record per CDR3 protein comes from TCRdb applying MiXCR to the PCR reads. The table includes around 370,000 distinct CDR3 sequences, about 17% detected once. The sample was PBMCs, mostly from graft donor cells, taken 360 days after TCRalphabeta/CD19-depleted stem cell transplant. The receptor source for this set is a male patient aged 2 to 9 who had a stem cell transplant for acute lymphoblastic leukemia, so the T cells may come from the graft donor.

The chain links TRBV4-1 to TRBJ2-7; D is unresolved. CDR3 size: 15 residues. V lost 1 base and J lost 4, with 14 bases in between. CDR1 and CDR2 from the germline V gene are MGHRA and YSYEKL. The CDR3 spells CASSQGEAEEYEQYF. The CDR3 DNA follows: TGCGCCAGCAGCCAAGGAGAGGCGGAAGAATACGAGCAGTACTTC.

This clonotype was counted only a few times. The V call is TRBV27, the J call TRBJ2-7; 9 nucleotides match TRBD2. The CDR3 covers 13 residues. J lost 5 bases, V lost 3 bases, and 2 bases had no gene match. Germline values: CDR1 MNHEY, CDR2 SMNVEV (reference sequence). CDR3 region: CASSFSGSHEQYF. Here the CDR3 DNA reads TGTGCCAGCAGTTTTAGCGGGAGCCACGAGCAGTACTTC.

This clonotype was observed many times. This chain uses TRBV12-3 or TRBV12-4 with TRBJ2-5; no clear D gene. Trimming took off 1 base at V and 5 bases at J, with 8 bases between the two ends. The CDR3 has 13 amino acids. The CDR3 sequence is CASSLGARETQYF. The CDR3 DNA is TGTGCCAGCAGTTTAGGGGCGCGGGAGACCCAGTACTTC.

This clonotype showed up just a few times. The chain is built from TRBV28 and TRBJ1-5; no clear D gene. Germline CDR1 and CDR2: MDHEN and SYDVKM. The CDR3 runs to 14 residues. With 2 bases removed from V and 15 bases from J, the gap between germline ends came to 20 bases. CDR3 protein: CASSLRVLVEGRHF. The CDR3 DNA reads as TGTGCCAGCAGTTTACGGGTACTCGTAGAAGGGCGGCATTTT.

This clonotype came up many times. The chain couples TRBV28 to TRBJ1-1, with D tentatively TRBD1 (6 bases). The CDR3 length is 16 residues. In germline, CDR1 is MDHEN, CDR2 SYDVKM. Trimming took off 4 bases at V and 1 base at J, with 16 bases between the two ends. The CDR3 sequence: CASSSTWGQGNTEAFF. In DNA, the CDR3 is TGTGCCAGCAGTTCCACCTGGGGGCAGGGGAACACTGAAGCTTTCTTT.

The sample holds a few counts of this clonotype. V usage is TRBV11-2 and J usage is TRBJ2-2; no definite D call. The germline V gene has CDR1 SGHAT and CDR2 FQNNGV. The CDR3 loop spans 13 amino acids. Deletions cut 4 bases from V and 7 bases from J, with 10 bases between. In DNA, the CDR3 is TGTGCCAGCAGCTCAGGTCGTATCGGGGAGCTGTTTTTT. Protein product: CASSSGRIGELFF.

This chain joins TRBV29-1 and TRBJ2-7; 7 bases are a match to TRBD1. V was clipped by 4 bases and J by 1 base; unmatched bases: 4. CDR3 length equals 13 residues. Germline V CDR1 and CDR2: SQVTM, ANQGSEA. CDR3 sequence: CSVARGLSYEQYF. CDR3 nucleotides: TGCAGCGTTGCGAGGGGGCTATCCTACGAGCAGTACTTC.